The 15 T cell receptor beta chains listed next were all sequenced from one sample in a study of blood T cells in healthy people across ages. Through a sample-barcoded 5' primer and a J-beta primer mix, a second PCR was run for roughly 6 to 12 cycles. Via MiXCR, TCRdb re-called the 5' RACE reads, giving one row per CDR3 protein. The data hold hundreds of thousands of distinct CDR3 sequences, with under 55% observed a single time. What was sequenced was blood. The receptor source for this set is a man aged 55 to 69 in good health.

CDR3 DNA sequence: TGTGCCAGCAGCTTAGTAGGACTAGGGATGGATACGCAGTATTTT. Protein sequence: CASSLVGLGMDTQYF. This chain connects TRBV13 to TRBJ2-3; 7 nucleotides line up with TRBD2. Per the germline V gene, CDR1 is PRHDT and CDR2 is FYEKMQ (reference sequence). The CDR3 totals 15 residues. The V and J ends lost 1 base and 6 bases, in that order; junction bases with no gene match: 7.

This chain joins TRBV11-2 and TRBJ2-5; D not certain. In germline, CDR1 is SGHAT, CDR2 FQNNGV. V lost 2 bases to trimming and J lost 5 bases, with 15 bases between them. The CDR3 is 15 residues long. The CDR3 loop reads CASSLSKGGLETQYF. The CDR3 DNA reads as TGTGCCAGCAGCTTATCCAAGGGCGGTTTGGAGACCCAGTACTTC.

The rearrangement uses TRBV6-2 or TRBV6-3 and TRBJ2-1; D is unresolved. Germline V CDR1 and CDR2: MNHEY, SVGEGT. The CDR3 length is 13 residues. V lost 1 base to trimming and J lost 4 bases, with 5 bases between them. The CDR3 coding sequence is TGTGCCAGCAGTTACTTGGCTTACAATGAGCAGTTCTTC. Amino acids: CASSYLAYNEQFF.

V usage is TRBV7-2 and J usage is TRBJ2-5; the D gene is possibly TRBD1 (5 bases). The CDR3 has 14 residues. From germline, CDR1 is SGHTA and CDR2 FQGNSA. Trimming took 4 bases from V and 4 from J, leaving 13 bases between them. CDR3 nucleotides: TGTGCCAGCAGCTCCTCAGGGCTTAGAGAGACCCAGTACTTC. As protein: CASSSSGLRETQYF.

In regard to this clonotype: One junction end does not reproduce the germline sequence, and a read error may be involved. V usage is TRBV14 and J usage is TRBJ2-5, with D unclear. Germline V gene sequence: CDR1 SGHDN, CDR2 FVKESK. The CDR3 extends over 15 amino acids. The chain's CDR3 is CASSQDLRRQEAQYF. DNA for the CDR3: TGTGCCAGCAGCCAAGATTTGCGCCGACAAGAGGCCCAGTACTTC.

The chain links TRBV6-6 to TRBJ2-5; 9 bases are a match to TRBD2. With 4 bases clipped from V and 2 bases from J, the junction kept 5 bases outside the gene matches. This CDR3 is 15 amino acids long. Germline lookup yields CDR1 MNHNY and CDR2 SVGAGI (reference sequence). As DNA, the CDR3 is TGTGCCAGCAGTTTGGGACTAGCCCCACAAGAGACCCAGTACTTC. Encoded protein: CASSLGLAPQETQYF.

The CDR3 protein is CASSQEVGYRGPYGYTF. The CDR3 DNA reads as TGTGCCAGCAGCCAAGAAGTTGGGTACAGGGGCCCCTATGGCTACACCTTC. The V call is TRBV3-1, the J call TRBJ1-2; 7 bases are a match to TRBD1. The germline V gene encodes CDR1 LGHDT and CDR2 YNNKEL (reference sequence). Losses at the gene ends were 0 bases for V and 4 bases for J; bases not matched to a gene: 11. The CDR3 is made up of 17 amino acids.

The rearrangement links TRBV4-3 to TRBJ2-7; a possible D gene is TRBD2 (7 bases). Germline CDR1 reads LGHNA; CDR2 reads YSLEER. V lost 0 bases, J lost 2 bases, and 11 bases lay in between. The CDR3 consists of 15 residues. CDR3 nucleotide sequence: TGCGCCAGCAGCCAAGAACAGCGGGACACCTACGAGCAGTACTTC. It yields the protein CASSQEQRDTYEQYF.

The chain combines TRBV28 with TRBJ2-5; a possible D gene is TRBD1 (7 bases). The CDR3 loop spans 14 amino acids. The germline gives CDR1 MDHEN, CDR2 SYDVKM. The V end was cut by 5 bases, the J end by 5 bases, with 15 bases between. The CDR3 DNA sequence: TGTGCCAGCAGTATAACAGGGGCGGGGGAGACCCAGTACTTC. Its protein is CASSITGAGETQYF.

This clonotype was seen only a few times. V usage is TRBV6-1 and J usage is TRBJ1-2; TRBD1 agrees at 7 bases. V lost 4 bases to trimming and J lost 2 bases; unmatched junction nucleotides: 16. The CDR3 contains 18 residues. Germline lookup yields CDR1 MNHNS and CDR2 SASEGT. The CDR3, as DNA: TGTGCCAGCAGTGGGCTTGGGACAGCGAAGATTTACAACTATGGCTACACCTTC. Amino acid sequence: CASSGLGTAKIYNYGYTF.

The J gene is TRBJ2-1, the V gene TRBV10-2; D call uncertain. The germline CDR1 and CDR2 sequences are WSHSY and SAAADI. The CDR3 runs to 13 residues. V lost 4 bases and J lost 9, with 13 bases in between. The DNA of the CDR3 is TGCGCCAGCAGTGTCTTAGGAATCGGTGAGCAGTTCTTC. It is translated as CASSVLGIGEQFF.

This clonotype appeared a few times. The V gene is TRBV6-2 or TRBV6-3, the J gene TRBJ2-3; D not certain. This CDR3 spans 15 amino acids. Trimming cost V 0 bases and J 0 bases, with 7 bases left between them. Germline CDR1 MNHEY, CDR2 SVGEGT. CDR3 sequence reads: CASSYSTASTDTQYF. CDR3 in DNA: TGTGCCAGCAGTTACTCGACTGCTAGCACAGATACGCAGTATTTT.

The chain is built from TRBV6-6 and TRBJ1-1; the D is unclear. Trimming took off 0 bases at V and 7 bases at J, with 12 bases between the two ends. Germline V lookup: CDR1 MNHNY, CDR2 SVGAGI (reference sequence). This CDR3 is 14 amino acids long. In DNA form, the CDR3 reads TGTGCCAGCAGTTACTCGGTCATCGCGGGTGAAGCTTTCTTT. Amino acids: CASSYSVIAGEAFF.

This clonotype was counted ten times or more. J is TRBJ1-2 and V is TRBV7-2; no clear D gene. The CDR3 has 16 residues. Germline CDR1 is SGHTA and CDR2 is FQGNSA. V was clipped by 5 bases and J by 3 bases, with 19 bases between them. The chain's CDR3 is CASSLTPPLPDYGYTF. Here the CDR3 DNA reads TGTGCCAGCAGCCTTACACCCCCTCTCCCCGACTATGGCTACACCTTC.

This rearrangement joins TRBV20-1 to TRBJ1-5; D is perhaps TRBD1 (5 bases). Trimming removed 1 base from V and 5 bases from J, with 9 bases in between. The CDR3 has 13 residues. Germline lookup yields CDR1 DFQATT and CDR2 SNEGSKA (reference sequence). This chain's CDR3 is CSARGGPDQPQHF. In DNA, the CDR3 is TGCAGTGCTAGAGGGGGACCCGATCAGCCCCAGCATTTT.